This T cell receptor beta chain was obtained from a study of graft-versus-host responses after intestinal transplantation. The germline V gene encodes CDR1 MGHRA and CDR2 YSYEKL. V was pared by 0 bases and J by 1 base, with 12 bases between. This CDR3 region has 16 residues. Sequencing was performed with immunoSEQ multiplex PCR; in TCRdb, only in-frame clones are kept and a portion is missing. This table holds roughly 120,000 clones, 85% to 95% found once. For this clone: The antigen remains unidentified.

The sequencing used unstimulated CD8+ T cells sorted from spleen or lymph node cells, collected before transplant. V gene TRBV4-1 combines with J gene TRBJ1-1, with D possibly being TRBD1 (6 bases). The clonotype was recovered from a human donor who was the organ donor for an intestinal transplant. The CDR3 nucleotides are TGCGCCAGCAGCCAAGATGGGCAGGGGAGGAACACTGAAGCTTTCTTT. It specifies CASSQDGQGRNTEAFF.